This TCR beta chain was captured by sequencing in a study of cytomegalovirus exposure and HLA in healthy donors. To note about this clone: Its antigen is currently unknown.

Study-wide points: In a later analysis, donors in an Asian-associated ancestry cluster reportedly had fewer N-insertions in productive TCRs than the cohort mean.

The CDR3 sequence is 14 residues long. V was shortened by 8 bases and J by 1 base, with 12 bases between the two germline ends. Per germline, CDR1 SNHLY and CDR2 FYNNEI. The PCR used 60 Vbeta and 13 Jbeta primers. Clones were sequenced by immunoSEQ multiplex PCR, and TCRdb holds only the in-frame ones, with some missing. The data hold about 150,000 clones, with about 74% observed a single time. This TCR came from a male donor in good health and CMV-seronegative. The chain combines TRBV2 with TRBJ1-3; the D is unclear. What was sequenced was PBMCs. DNA of the CDR3: TGTGCCAGCGGGTCGGGGTCGTCTGGAAACACCATATATTTT. Translated: CASGSGSSGNTIYF.